A single sample gave rise to the 13 T cell receptor beta chains below, sequenced in a study of shared clonotypes between healthy human individuals (dated by TCRdb to 2019 to 2021). The library was generated by the immunoSEQ multiplex PCR assay. Here the immuneACCESS table is served through TCRdb, limited to in-frame sequences with V and J called. Missing clones are a known gap in these copies; in checked studies unresolved V genes cover under half, and the rest lacks a known reason. For this sample the table gives around 2.1 million clones, of which nearly 97% were detected only once. About 0.13% of the sample goes to the ten largest clones. The sample taken for sequencing was naive CD4+ T cells sorted from blood. The cell subset or site label on this specimen signifies: CD45RA+ positively selected. These receptor sequences come from a young man in good health.

The chain has TRBV7-8 and TRBJ1-5; D gene uncertain. V was shortened by 1 base and J by 1 base, with 8 bases between the two germline ends. The CDR3 is 15 residues long. Germline V gene data show CDR1 as SGHVS and CDR2 as FQNEAQ. CDR3 DNA: TGTGCCAGCAGCTTAGGAGGCGTCAGCAATCAGCCCCAGCATTTT. As protein: CASSLGGVSNQPQHF.

The CDR3 nucleotides are TGTGCCAGCAGCGTTAGCGGGAGGGTGCCTTTGGGGCAGTTCTTC. This translates into CASSVSGRVPLGQFF. V usage is TRBV5-6 and J usage is TRBJ2-1, with 11 bases aligning to TRBD2. This CDR3 comprises 15 residues. Germline loops: CDR1 SGHDT, CDR2 YYEEEE. The V gene end was trimmed by 4 bases and the J gene end by 12 bases; junction bases not matched to a gene: 12.

The chain links TRBV18 to TRBJ1-2, with a weak D call TRBD1 (6 bases). V lost 5 bases and J 2 bases, leaving 9 bases between the germline ends. The CDR3 covers 13 residues. Germline lookup yields CDR1 KGHSH and CDR2 LQKENI. In DNA, the CDR3 is TGTGCCAGCTCATTAGGGGGGAACTATGGCTACACCTTC. Translated, it gives CASSLGGNYGYTF.

This clone was seen only once. This chain links TRBV7-2 with TRBJ2-3; D gene uncertain. Per germline, CDR1 SGHTA and CDR2 FQGNSA. CDR3 size: 17 residues. The germline V and J ends were trimmed by 1 base and 4 bases, with 18 bases remaining between them. The CDR3: CASSLEISYYRADTQYF. Written as DNA, the CDR3 is TGTGCCAGCAGCTTAGAAATAAGCTATTACCGGGCAGATACGCAGTATTTT. The variable domain in full, completed from reference TRBV7-2 and TRBJ2-3, reads GAGVSQSPSNKVTEKGKDVELRCDPISGHTALYWYRQSLGQGLEFLIYFQGNSAPDKSGLPSDRFSAERTGGSVSTLTIQRTQQEDSAVYLCASSLEISYYRADTQYFGPGTRLTVL.

The rearrangement joins TRBV4-1 to TRBJ1-2, with a tentative D call TRBD1 (5 bases). CDR3 size: 15 residues. Germline lookup yields CDR1 MGHRA and CDR2 YSYEKL. The V and J ends lost 6 bases and 1 base respectively, with 15 bases between them. This chain's CDR3 is CASRAGAAINYGYTF. In nucleotides, the CDR3 is TGCGCCAGCAGAGCCGGGGCGGCTATTAACTATGGCTACACCTTC.

The count of this clone is one. This CDR3 is also generated by other DNA sequences in the sample. This chain joins TRBV19 and TRBJ1-1, with D maybe TRBD1 (5 bases). The germline gives CDR1 LNHDA, CDR2 SQIVND (reference sequence). This CDR3 region has 13 residues. Trimming stripped 4 bases from V and 1 base from J, with 7 bases between. The CDR3 DNA follows: TGTGCCAGTAGTACGACAGCGAACACTGAAGCTTTCTTT. This gives the protein CASSTTANTEAFF. Combining the CDR3 with reference TRBV19 and TRBJ1-1 gives the whole variable domain DGGITQSPKYLFRKEGQNVTLSCEQNLNHDAMYWYRQDPGQGLRLIYYSQIVNDFQKGDIAEGYSVSREKKESFPLTVTSAQKNPTAFYLCASSTTANTEAFFGQGTRLTVV.

With regard to this clone: Distinct nucleotide sequences in the sample also encode this CDR3. This rearrangement joins TRBV5-6 to TRBJ1-3, with D maybe TRBD1 (6 bases). Trimming shortened V by 3 bases and J by 2 bases, and 9 bases separated the two germline ends. CDR1 and CDR2 (germline): SGHDT, YYEEEE. The CDR3 length is 14 residues. The CDR3 protein is CASSSRGAGNTIYF. CDR3 nucleotide sequence: TGTGCCAGCAGCTCGAGGGGGGCTGGAAACACCATATATTTT.

This clone showed up just a few times. This CDR3 is also generated by other DNA sequences in the sample. The rearrangement uses TRBV7-2 and TRBJ2-7; D gene ambiguous. Deletions cut 5 bases from V and 3 bases from J, with 5 bases between. Germline CDR1 SGHTA, CDR2 FQGNSA. CDR3 length equals 11 residues. The CDR3 DNA follows: TGTGCCAGCAGCGCCTTCTACGAGCAGTACTTC. It translates to CASSAFYEQYF. The full variable domain, its missing parts supplied by reference TRBV7-2 and TRBJ2-7, is GAGVSQSPSNKVTEKGKDVELRCDPISGHTALYWYRQSLGQGLEFLIYFQGNSAPDKSGLPSDRFSAERTGGSVSTLTIQRTQQEDSAVYLCASSAFYEQYFGPGTRLTVT.

Comment on this clone: Other DNA sequences in the same sample also yield this CDR3. The chain has TRBV5-1 and TRBJ2-7; D might be TRBD1 (6 bases). V lost 0 bases to trimming and J lost 2 bases, with 6 bases between them. Per germline, CDR1 SGHRS and CDR2 YFSETQ. The CDR3 is made up of 13 amino acids. The CDR3 loop is CASSLGGPYEQYF. In DNA form, the CDR3 reads TGCGCCAGCAGCTTGGGGGGGCCCTACGAGCAGTACTTC.

The chain links TRBV7-2 to TRBJ1-5; possible D gene TRBD1, 5 bases. Looked up from germline, CDR1 is SGHTA and CDR2 is FQGNSA. The CDR3 loop spans 15 amino acids. The V end lost 5 bases, the J end lost 0 bases, and 11 bases lay between the germline ends. CDR3 nucleotide sequence: TGTGCCAGCAGCGCCCGGGGGGATAGCAATCAGCCCCAGCATTTT. This codes for CASSARGDSNQPQHF.

The DNA for the CDR3 is TGTGCCAGCAGTGAGAAGGTGCGGGAGGTAGATACGCAGTATTTT. Translated, it gives CASSEKVREVDTQYF. The chain joins TRBV2 to TRBJ2-3, with 8 nucleotides matching TRBD2. CDR1 SNHLY and CDR2 FYNNEI come from the germline V gene. This CDR3 region has 15 residues. V was clipped by 3 bases and J by 5 bases; unmatched bases: 7.

This rearrangement joins TRBV30 to TRBJ1-1; 7 bases fit TRBD1. Per the germline V gene, CDR1 is GTSNPN and CDR2 is SVGIG (reference sequence). The CDR3 is 14 residues long. V shed 1 base and J 6 bases; nucleotides not matched to a gene: 8. The CDR3 is CAWSAGTVSSEAFF. The DNA of the CDR3 is TGTGCCTGGAGTGCCGGGACAGTCAGCTCTGAAGCTTTCTTT.

The chain carries TRBV18 and TRBJ1-3, with D possibly matching TRBD1 (5 bases). Germline loops: CDR1 KGHSH, CDR2 LQKENI. Trimming removed 0 bases at V and 9 bases at J, with 24 bases between. This CDR3 is built from 18 residues. The CDR3 nucleotides read TGTGCCAGCTCACCACCTAACCTCCCCGGACGTGGGGCGGCCACCATATATTTT. Amino acid sequence: CASSPPNLPGRGAATIYF. Full variable domain (remainder filled in from reference TRBV18 and TRBJ1-3): NAGVMQNPRHLVRRRGQEARLRCSPMKGHSHVYWYRQLPEEGLKFMVYLQKENIIDESGMPKERFSAEFPKEGPSILRIQQVVRGDSAAYFCASSPPNLPGRGAATIYFGEGSWLTVV.